What follows describes a single TCR beta chain. Its cognate antigen is unknown. This sample is drawn from a study of CD8 T cells in ankylosing spondylitis. Study-wide results and caveats: A TCR beta motif made of eight highly homologous variants seemed typical of ankylosing spondylitis blood.

TCRdb reprocessed the 5' RACE reads with MiXCR, giving one entry per CDR3 protein. The table includes 800,000 to 900,000 distinct CDR3 sequences, 10% to 15% detected once. The CDR3 length is 15 residues. The V and J ends lost 2 bases and 1 base respectively, with 14 bases between them. Germline-derived CDR1 and CDR2 are DFQATT and SNEGSKA (reference sequence). The sequence derives from a male donor with ankylosing spondylitis. Sample: blood, either unsorted or a sorted T cell fraction (not recorded which). This rearrangement joins TRBV20-1 to TRBJ1-2, with a tentative D call TRBD1 (6 bases). CDR3 protein: CSARTLRGDNYGYTF. In DNA, the CDR3 is TGCAGTGCTAGAACTCTCAGGGGTGATAACTATGGCTACACCTTC.